These 16 T cell receptor beta chains share one sample of origin, sequenced in a study of blood T cells in healthy people across ages. The authors ran a second PCR of 7 to 11 cycles using a sample-barcoded 5' primer and a J-beta primer mix. TCRdb called the 5' RACE reads again in MiXCR, with one record for every CDR3 protein. The repertoire includes 1.5 million to 2 million distinct CDR3 sequences, approximately 28% of them detected once, and over 7% sits in the top ten. Material: blood. The receptor source for this set is a woman in her twenties or thirties in good health.

The chain joins TRBV29-1 to TRBJ2-1; D not certain. This CDR3 has 12 residues. Per the germline V gene, CDR1 is SQVTM and CDR2 is ANQGSEA. Trimming pared 0 bases from V and 9 bases from J, leaving 9 bases between. CDR3 in amino acids: CSVEETGGEQFF. CDR3 nucleotide sequence: TGCAGCGTTGAAGAGACTGGCGGTGAGCAGTTCTTC.

V usage is TRBV5-1 and J usage is TRBJ2-1, with D uncertain. The V end was cut by 2 bases, the J end by 7 bases, with 13 bases between. CDR3 size: 14 residues. Germline-derived CDR1 and CDR2 are SGHRS and YFSETQ. This CDR3 reads CASSLGLTLNEQFF. The DNA of the CDR3 is TGCGCCAGCAGCTTAGGCCTGACCCTGAATGAGCAGTTCTTC. Variable domain in full (rest from reference TRBV5-1 and TRBJ2-1): KAGVTQTPRYLIKTRGQQVTLSCSPISGHRSVSWYQQTPGQGLQFLFEYFSETQRNKGNFPGRFSGRQFSNSRSEMNVSTLELGDSALYLCASSLGLTLNEQFFGPGTRLTVL.

This clonotype was found many times. The genes are TRBV20-1 and TRBJ2-1; D is undetermined. Germline V gene sequence: CDR1 DFQATT, CDR2 SNEGSKA (reference sequence). The CDR3 runs 11 residues. V was trimmed by 4 bases and J by 4 bases, leaving 5 bases between them. The CDR3 DNA reads as TGCAGTGCTACCTCGTACAATGAGCAGTTCTTC. It specifies CSATSYNEQFF.

The rearrangement uses TRBV6-5 and TRBJ1-4, with a weak D call TRBD1 (6 bases). Trimming removed 6 bases from V and 6 bases from J, with 20 bases in between. Germline loops: CDR1 MNHEY, CDR2 SVGAGI. The CDR3 is made up of 16 amino acids. CDR3 in amino acids: CASSRAITAGDEKLFF. The CDR3 DNA follows: TGTGCCAGCAGCCGTGCAATTACGGCAGGGGATGAAAAACTGTTTTTT.

The chain recombines TRBV20-1 with TRBJ1-2; tentatively, D is TRBD1 (5 bases). The V end was cut by 0 bases, the J end by 0 bases, with 11 bases between. Germline loops: CDR1 DFQATT, CDR2 SNEGSKA (reference sequence). The CDR3 has 15 residues. The CDR3 region is CSARDPAGSNYGYTF. DNA of the CDR3: TGCAGTGCTAGAGATCCCGCAGGGTCTAACTATGGCTACACCTTC.

This clonotype appeared many times. This chain links TRBV25-1 with TRBJ2-2; 8 bases are a match to TRBD2. The CDR3 runs to 14 residues. Germline V gene data show CDR1 as MGHDK and CDR2 as SYGVNS. The V and J ends lost 10 bases and 4 bases, in that order; junction bases with no gene match: 8. The CDR3 sequence: CATMVREGTGELFF. The CDR3 nucleotides read TGTGCCACAATGGTCCGGGAGGGCACCGGGGAGCTGTTTTTT. Together with reference TRBV25-1 and TRBJ2-2, the CDR3 gives the full variable domain: EADIYQTPRYLVIGTGKKITLECSQTMGHDKMYWYQQDPGMELHLIHYSYGVNSTEKGDLSSESTVSRIRTEHFPLTLESARPSHTSQYLCATMVREGTGELFFGEGSRLTVL.

The V call is TRBV12-3 or TRBV12-4, the J call TRBJ2-7, with 9 bases aligning to TRBD2. The CDR3 consists of 15 residues. The V segment lost 4 bases and the J segment 3 bases; nucleotides outside the gene matches: 7. This chain's CDR3 is CASSSNSGGYYEQYF. In nucleotides, the CDR3 is TGTGCCAGCAGTTCTAATAGCGGGGGCTACTACGAGCAGTACTTC.

This clonotype was seen a few times. This could be a read error, since a much larger clone is one nucleotide away. This chain uses TRBV10-2 with TRBJ2-4; 7 bases fit TRBD2. This CDR3 contains 13 residues. Trimming removed 2 bases from V and 8 bases from J; junction bases left unmatched: 3. Germline V CDR1 and CDR2: WSHSY, SAAADI. The CDR3 DNA reads TGCGCCAGCAGTGAGAGGGCGGGAGACATTCAGTACTTC. Its protein is CASSERAGDIQYF.

On this clonotype: One end of the junction fails to match germline, which may point to a read error. This chain links TRBV7-2 with TRBJ2-1, with a tentative D call TRBD1 (6 bases). Per germline, CDR1 SGHTA and CDR2 FQGNSA. The CDR3 contains 16 residues. The CDR3 protein is CANSLQGILSYNEQFF. In DNA form, the CDR3 reads TGTGCCAACAGCCTACAGGGAATACTCTCCTACAATGAGCAGTTCTTC.

The table lists this clonotype with a few counts. The chain carries TRBV7-9 and TRBJ1-1, with TRBD1 as a possible D gene (5 bases). The V gene's germline CDR1 is SEHNR and CDR2 FQNEAQ (reference sequence). This CDR3 contains 15 residues. The V gene lost 3 bases and the J gene lost 1 base, with 12 bases spanning the gap. The CDR3 loop reads CASSFDYGANTEAFF. CDR3 coding DNA: TGTGCCAGCAGCTTTGATTACGGGGCGAACACTGAAGCTTTCTTT.

The chain is built from TRBV5-1 and TRBJ2-1, with D perhaps given as TRBD1 or TRBD2 (5 bases each). The CDR3 covers 14 residues. V was shortened by 3 bases and J by 9 bases, with 16 bases between the two germline ends. CDR1 and CDR2 (germline): SGHRS, YFSETQ. CDR3 loop: CASSYLTGAGEQFF. CDR3 DNA sequence: TGCGCCAGCAGCTACCTCACCGGGGCGGGTGAGCAGTTCTTC.

This clonotype was counted ten times or more. J is TRBJ2-3 and V is TRBV5-1, with D hard to call. CDR3 length equals 16 residues. Deletions cut 7 bases from V and 0 bases from J, with 18 bases between. The V gene's germline CDR1 is SGHRS and CDR2 YFSETQ. The DNA for the CDR3 is TGCGCCAGCCGTACGACTTGGACGACAAGCACAGATACGCAGTATTTT. Protein: CASRTTWTTSTDTQYF.

This clonotype was seen more than once but under ten times. One junction end does not reproduce the germline sequence, and a read error may be involved. The chain carries TRBV11-2 and TRBJ2-7, with 9 bases that match TRBD1. The germline CDR1 and CDR2 sequences are SGHAT and FQNNGV. The CDR3 loop spans 13 amino acids. CDR3 loop: CANSRQGVYEQYF. In DNA form, the CDR3 reads TGTGCCAACAGCCGACAGGGGGTTTACGAGCAGTACTTC.

Note on this clonotype: It may be a read error: a sequence one base away is much more abundant. The chain is built from TRBV5-1 and TRBJ2-1, with 8 bases aligning to TRBD2. This CDR3 spans 16 amino acids. From germline, CDR1 is SGHRS and CDR2 YFSETQ. Germline trimming cut 4 bases from V and 10 bases from J; bases unmatched to any gene: 16. CDR3 residues: CASSPGGNRAPYEQFF. The CDR3 nucleotides read TGCGCCAGCAGCCCGGGGGGGAACAGGGCCCCCTACGAGCAGTTCTTC.

This clonotype was detected only a few times. The rearrangement links TRBV29-1 to TRBJ2-5, with no clear D. This CDR3 has 13 amino acids. V lost 3 bases, J lost 4 bases, and 12 bases lay in between. Per the germline V gene, CDR1 is SQVTM and CDR2 is ANQGSEA. The CDR3 region is CSVDSGPAETQYF. In nucleotides, the CDR3 is TGCAGCGTTGATTCAGGCCCCGCAGAGACCCAGTACTTC.

Points on this clonotype: A read error may be the cause here, since a much bigger clone is one base away. This rearrangement joins TRBV5-6 to TRBJ2-1; no firm D call. CDR3 size: 14 residues. Germline CDR1 SGHDT, CDR2 YYEEEE. In DNA form, the CDR3 reads TGTGCCAGCAGCAGTAGTCAGTCCTCCAATGAGCAGTTCTTC. It yields the protein CASSSSQSSNEQFF.